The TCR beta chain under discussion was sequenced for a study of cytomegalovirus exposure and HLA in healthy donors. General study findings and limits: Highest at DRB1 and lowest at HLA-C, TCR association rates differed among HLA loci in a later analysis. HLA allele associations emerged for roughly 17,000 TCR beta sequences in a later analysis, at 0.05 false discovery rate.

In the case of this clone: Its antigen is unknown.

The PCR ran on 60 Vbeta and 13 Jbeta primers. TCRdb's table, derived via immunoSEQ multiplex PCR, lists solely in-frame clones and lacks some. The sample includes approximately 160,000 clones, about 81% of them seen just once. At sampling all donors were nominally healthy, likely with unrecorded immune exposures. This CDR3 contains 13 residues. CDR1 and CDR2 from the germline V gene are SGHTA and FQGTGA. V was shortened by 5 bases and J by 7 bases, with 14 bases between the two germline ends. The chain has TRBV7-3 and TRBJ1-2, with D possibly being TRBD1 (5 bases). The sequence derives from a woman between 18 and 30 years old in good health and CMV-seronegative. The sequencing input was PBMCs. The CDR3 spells CASSLTLGVGYTF. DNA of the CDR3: TGTGCCAGCAGCCTGACTTTAGGGGTTGGCTACACCTTC.